The T cell receptor (beta chain) described here comes from a study of response to subunit inactivated influenza vaccine. Overall study findings and caveats: Authors suggested few new T cells are recruited by each seasonal influenza vaccination.

The CDR3 is 12 amino acids. V was clipped by 4 bases and J by 6 bases, with 7 bases between them. Germline-derived CDR1 and CDR2 are MNHEY and SVGEGT. TCRdb analysed the RT-PCR reads with MiXCR anew, one entry per CDR3 protein. The sample gives more than 700,000 distinct CDR3 sequences, 20% to 25% of which show up once; 10% is in the top ten. This clonotype was counted only a few times. Its target is not known. The sequence was collected from a man between 45 and 60 years old who received an inactivated influenza vaccine. The genes are TRBV6-2 or TRBV6-3 and TRBJ2-1; D is perhaps TRBD1 (6 bases). This specimen consisted of PBMCs from blood, obtained more than 4 days after vaccination. CDR3 sequence: CASSWTVNEQFF. The CDR3 DNA reads as TGTGCCAGCAGTTGGACAGTCAATGAGCAGTTCTTC.